Below are 2 T cell receptor beta chains sequenced from a single sample in a study of blood T cells in healthy people across ages. Then a second PCR, running roughly 7 to 11 cycles, was carried out with a sample-barcoded 5' primer and a J-beta primer mix. TCRdb passed the 5' RACE reads through MiXCR, listing each CDR3 protein once. The sample lists about a million distinct CDR3 sequences; around 54% were seen once. The sample comprised blood. The receptors stem from a woman between 55 and 75 years old in good health.

This clonotype was picked up one time. The chain employs TRBV12-3 or TRBV12-4 and TRBJ2-4; D may be TRBD1 or TRBD2 (5 bases each). The tail of the sequence fits TRBJ2-7 better, so the J call may be wrong. The length of the CDR3 is 16 residues. The DNA for the CDR3 is TGTGCCAGCAGTCCGTGGCCAGAGGTGGGGGCCTACGAGCAGTACTTC. Translated: CASSPWPEVGAYEQYF.

The chain joins TRBV14 to TRBJ2-5, with D possibly matching TRBD2 (5 bases). The CDR3 loop spans 16 amino acids. Germline CDR1 and CDR2: SGHDN and FVKESK. Trimming removed 3 bases at V and 2 bases at J, with 16 bases between. The CDR3 DNA follows: TGTGCCAGCAGCCACCAGGACTGGTACTCACAAGAGACCCAGTACTTC. Translating gives CASSHQDWYSQETQYF.